The TCR beta chain described here comes from a study of vaccination effects on CD4 cells after COVID-19. In the ViraFEST assay, antigen-specific CD4+ clonotypes were identified by expansion after peptide-pool stimulation. Once cultured for nine to ten days, the cells underwent separation to obtain CD4+ T cells. The cohort was immunized with two doses of either the BNT162b2 or mRNA-1273 vaccine. The repertoire was sequenced with immunoSEQ multiplex PCR; TCRdb's copy has only in-frame clones and lacks some. The sample has approximately 30,000 clones; almost 85% are singletons. This CDR3 region has 15 residues. The V gene's germline CDR1 is SGHRS and CDR2 YFSETQ. J gave up 5 bases and V 3 bases, and 1 base lay outside the gene matches. With regard to this clone: The target antigen is unknown.

The clonotype originates from a human donor who received a COVID-19 vaccine. Some clones in this sample may be carry-over from other donors' samples. Sequences were derived from CD4+ T cells from PBMCs cultured with HCoV-NL63 spike peptides, sampled after COVID-19 vaccination. V usage is TRBV5-1 and J usage is TRBJ2-2; TRBD2 matches at 13 bases. CDR3 loop: CASSSTSGRTGELFF. The CDR3 nucleotides read TGCGCCAGCAGCTCGACTAGCGGGAGGACCGGGGAGCTGTTTTTT. The full variable domain, rest sourced from reference TRBV5-1 and TRBJ2-2, is KAGVTQTPRYLIKTRGQQVTLSCSPISGHRSVSWYQQTPGQGLQFLFEYFSETQRNKGNFPGRFSGRQFSNSRSEMNVSTLELGDSALYLCASSSTSGRTGELFFGEGSRLTVL.